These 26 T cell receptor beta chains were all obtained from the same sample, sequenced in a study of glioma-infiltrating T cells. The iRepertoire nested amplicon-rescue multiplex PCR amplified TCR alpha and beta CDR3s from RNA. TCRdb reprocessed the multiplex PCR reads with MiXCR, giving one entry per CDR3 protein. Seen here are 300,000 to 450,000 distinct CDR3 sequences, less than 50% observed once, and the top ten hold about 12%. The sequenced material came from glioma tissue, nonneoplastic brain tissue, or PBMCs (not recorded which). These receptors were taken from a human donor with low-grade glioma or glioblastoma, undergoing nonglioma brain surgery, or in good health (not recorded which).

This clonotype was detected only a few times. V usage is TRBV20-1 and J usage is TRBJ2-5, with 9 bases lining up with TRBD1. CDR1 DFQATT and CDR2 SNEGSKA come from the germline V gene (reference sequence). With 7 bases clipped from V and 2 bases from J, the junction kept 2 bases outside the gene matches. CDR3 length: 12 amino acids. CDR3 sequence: CSVDRGQETQYF. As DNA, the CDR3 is TGCAGTGTCGACAGGGGGCAAGAGACCCAGTACTTC.

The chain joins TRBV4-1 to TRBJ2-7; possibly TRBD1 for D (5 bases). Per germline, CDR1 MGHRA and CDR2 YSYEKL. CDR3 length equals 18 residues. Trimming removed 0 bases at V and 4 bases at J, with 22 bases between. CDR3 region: CASSQDPPGPVALYEQYF. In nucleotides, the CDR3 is TGCGCCAGCAGCCAAGATCCCCCAGGGCCGGTGGCCCTATACGAGCAGTACTTC.

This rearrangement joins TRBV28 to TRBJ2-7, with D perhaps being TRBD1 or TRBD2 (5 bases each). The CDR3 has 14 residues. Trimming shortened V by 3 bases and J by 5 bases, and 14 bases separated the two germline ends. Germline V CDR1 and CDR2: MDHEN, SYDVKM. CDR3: CASSLGRVGDEQYF. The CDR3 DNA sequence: TGTGCCAGCAGTTTGGGGCGGGTAGGGGACGAGCAGTACTTC. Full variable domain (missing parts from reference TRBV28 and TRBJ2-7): DVKVTQSSRYLVKRTGEKVFLECVQDMDHENMFWYRQDPGLGLRLIYFSYDVKMKEKGDIPEGYSVSREKKERFSLILESASTNQTSMYLCASSLGRVGDEQYFGPGTRLTVT.

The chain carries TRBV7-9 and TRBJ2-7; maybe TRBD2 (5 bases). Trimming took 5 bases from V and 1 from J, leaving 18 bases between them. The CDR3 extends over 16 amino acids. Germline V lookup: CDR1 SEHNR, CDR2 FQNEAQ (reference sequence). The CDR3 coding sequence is TGTGCCAGCAGCCCTCCAGGACTCGCTAGTTCCTACGAGCAGTACTTC. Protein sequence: CASSPPGLASSYEQYF.

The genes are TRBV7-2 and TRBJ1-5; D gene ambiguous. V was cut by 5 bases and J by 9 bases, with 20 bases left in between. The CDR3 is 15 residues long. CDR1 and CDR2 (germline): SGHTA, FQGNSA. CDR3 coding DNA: TGTGCCAGCAGCCCAACCCCAATTCTACCGTGGCCCCAGCATTTT. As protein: CASSPTPILPWPQHF.

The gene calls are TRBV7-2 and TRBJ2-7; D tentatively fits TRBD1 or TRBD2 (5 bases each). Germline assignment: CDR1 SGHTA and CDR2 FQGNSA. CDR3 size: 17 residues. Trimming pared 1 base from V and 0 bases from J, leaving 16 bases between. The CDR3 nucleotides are TGTGCCAGCAGCTTAGGGGTCTGGGGGTTTTCCTCCTACGAGCAGTACTTC. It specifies CASSLGVWGFSSYEQYF.

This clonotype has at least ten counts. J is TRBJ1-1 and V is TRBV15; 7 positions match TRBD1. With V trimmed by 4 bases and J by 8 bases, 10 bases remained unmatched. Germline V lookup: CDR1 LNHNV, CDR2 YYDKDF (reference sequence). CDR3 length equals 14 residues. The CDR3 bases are TGTGCCACCAGCACCCCGGAGACAGGGTTAGAAGCTTTCTTT. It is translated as CATSTPETGLEAFF.

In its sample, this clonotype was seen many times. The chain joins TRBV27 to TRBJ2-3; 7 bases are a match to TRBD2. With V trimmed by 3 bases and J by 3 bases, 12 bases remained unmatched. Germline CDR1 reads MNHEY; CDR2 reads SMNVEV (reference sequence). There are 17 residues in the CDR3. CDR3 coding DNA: TGTGCCAGCAGTTTTTATCCGGGGGAGGGCGAAACAGATACGCAGTATTTT. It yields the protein CASSFYPGEGETDTQYF.

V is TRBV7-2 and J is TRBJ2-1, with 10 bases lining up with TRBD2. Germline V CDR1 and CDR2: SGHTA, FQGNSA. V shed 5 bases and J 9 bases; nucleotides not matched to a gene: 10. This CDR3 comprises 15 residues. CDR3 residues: CASSALAGEGCEQFF. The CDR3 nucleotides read TGTGCCAGCAGCGCCCTAGCGGGGGAGGGGTGTGAGCAGTTCTTC.

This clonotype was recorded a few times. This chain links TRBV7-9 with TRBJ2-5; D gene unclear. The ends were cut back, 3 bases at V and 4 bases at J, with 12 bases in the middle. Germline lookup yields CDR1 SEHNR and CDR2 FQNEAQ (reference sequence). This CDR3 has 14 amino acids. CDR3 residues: CASSFSTKAETQYF. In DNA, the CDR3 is TGTGCCAGCAGCTTTTCTACCAAAGCAGAGACCCAGTACTTC.

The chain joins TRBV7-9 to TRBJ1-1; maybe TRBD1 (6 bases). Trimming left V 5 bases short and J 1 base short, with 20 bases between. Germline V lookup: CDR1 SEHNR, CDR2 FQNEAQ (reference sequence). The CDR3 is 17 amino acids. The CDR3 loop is CASSPPGGGLGNTEAFF. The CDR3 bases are TGTGCCAGCAGCCCGCCGGGCGGGGGCTTGGGGAACACTGAAGCTTTCTTT.

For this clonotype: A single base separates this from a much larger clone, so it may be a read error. The CDR3 loop reads CASSLYDYYEQYF. In DNA, the CDR3 is TGTGCCAGCAGTTTATATGACTACTACGAGCAGTACTTC. The chain has TRBV27 and TRBJ2-7; maybe TRBD2 (5 bases). Per germline, CDR1 MNHEY and CDR2 SMNVEV (reference sequence). Between the trimmed V and J ends, which lost 1 base and 3 bases, there was a span of 7 bases. CDR3 size: 13 residues.

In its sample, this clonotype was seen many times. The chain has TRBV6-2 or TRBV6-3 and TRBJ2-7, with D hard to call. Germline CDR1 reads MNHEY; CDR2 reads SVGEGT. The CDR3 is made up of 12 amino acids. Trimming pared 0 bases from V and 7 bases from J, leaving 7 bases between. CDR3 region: CASSYSGKEQYF. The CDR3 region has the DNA TGTGCCAGCAGTTACTCGGGGAAAGAGCAGTACTTC.

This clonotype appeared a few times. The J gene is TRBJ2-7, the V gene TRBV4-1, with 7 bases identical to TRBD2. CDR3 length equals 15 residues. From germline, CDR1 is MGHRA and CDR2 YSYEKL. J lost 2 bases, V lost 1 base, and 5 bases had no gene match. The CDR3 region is CASSQAPSGAYEQYF. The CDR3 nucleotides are TGCGCCAGCAGCCAAGCCCCTAGCGGCGCCTACGAGCAGTACTTC.

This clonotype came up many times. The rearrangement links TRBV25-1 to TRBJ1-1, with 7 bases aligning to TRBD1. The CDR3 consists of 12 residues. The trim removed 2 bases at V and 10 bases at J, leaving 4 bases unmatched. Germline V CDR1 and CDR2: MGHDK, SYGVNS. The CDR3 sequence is CASSEQGVGAFF. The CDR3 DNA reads TGTGCCAGCAGTGAACAGGGGGTAGGAGCTTTCTTT.

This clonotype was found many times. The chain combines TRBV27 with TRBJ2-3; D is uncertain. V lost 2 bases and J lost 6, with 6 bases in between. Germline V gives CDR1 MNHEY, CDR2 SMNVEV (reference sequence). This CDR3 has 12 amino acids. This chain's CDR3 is CASSLSKDTQYF. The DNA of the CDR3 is TGTGCCAGCAGTTTAAGTAAGGATACGCAGTATTTT.

As DNA, the CDR3 is TGTGCCAGCAGCTTACAGACTAGTGGGAGTGCTGCAGATACGCAGTATTTT. Amino acid sequence: CASSLQTSGSAADTQYF. The V and J genes are TRBV7-2 and TRBJ2-3, with a tentative D call TRBD2 (6 bases). Germline V gene sequence: CDR1 SGHTA, CDR2 FQGNSA. The CDR3 has 17 amino acids. The V end lost 2 bases, the J end lost 4 bases, and 19 bases lay between the germline ends.

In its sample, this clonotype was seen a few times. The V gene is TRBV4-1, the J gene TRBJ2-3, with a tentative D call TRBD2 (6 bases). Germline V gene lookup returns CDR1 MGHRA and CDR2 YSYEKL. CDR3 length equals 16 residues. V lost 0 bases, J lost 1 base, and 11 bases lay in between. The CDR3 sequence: CASSQEGTARTDTQYF. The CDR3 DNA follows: TGCGCCAGCAGCCAAGAGGGGACTGCTCGCACAGATACGCAGTATTTT.

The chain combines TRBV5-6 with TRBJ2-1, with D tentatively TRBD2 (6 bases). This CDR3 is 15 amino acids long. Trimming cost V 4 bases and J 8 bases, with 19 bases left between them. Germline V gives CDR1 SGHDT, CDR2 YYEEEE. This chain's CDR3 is CASSEGLRIGDEQFF. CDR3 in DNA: TGTGCCAGCAGCGAGGGACTGAGGATCGGCGATGAGCAGTTCTTC.

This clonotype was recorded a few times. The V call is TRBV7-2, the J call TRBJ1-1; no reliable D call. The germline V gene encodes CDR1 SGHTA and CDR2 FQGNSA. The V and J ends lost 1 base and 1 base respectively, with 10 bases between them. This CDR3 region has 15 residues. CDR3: CASSLGVPANTEAFF. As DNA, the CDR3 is TGTGCCAGCAGCTTAGGGGTGCCAGCGAACACTGAAGCTTTCTTT.

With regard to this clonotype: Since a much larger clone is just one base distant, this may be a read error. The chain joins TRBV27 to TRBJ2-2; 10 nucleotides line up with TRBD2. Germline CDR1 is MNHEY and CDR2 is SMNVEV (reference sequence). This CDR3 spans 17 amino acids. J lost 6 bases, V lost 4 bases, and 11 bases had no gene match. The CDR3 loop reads CASSSFSSGRNAGELFF. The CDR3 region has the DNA TGTGCCAGCAGTTCATTCTCTAGCGGGAGAAACGCCGGGGAGCTGTTTTTT.

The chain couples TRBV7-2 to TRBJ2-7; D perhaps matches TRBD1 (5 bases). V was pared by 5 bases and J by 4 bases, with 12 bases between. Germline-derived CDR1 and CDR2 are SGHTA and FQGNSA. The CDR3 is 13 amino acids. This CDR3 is CASSKDTLYEQYF. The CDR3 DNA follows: TGTGCCAGCAGCAAGGACACCCTATACGAGCAGTACTTC.

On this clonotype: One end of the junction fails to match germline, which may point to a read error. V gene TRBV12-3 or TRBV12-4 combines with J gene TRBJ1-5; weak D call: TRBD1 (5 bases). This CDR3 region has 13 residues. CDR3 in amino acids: CTSSLGGYQPQHF. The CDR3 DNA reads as TGTACCAGCAGTTTGGGGGGATATCAGCCCCAGCATTTT.

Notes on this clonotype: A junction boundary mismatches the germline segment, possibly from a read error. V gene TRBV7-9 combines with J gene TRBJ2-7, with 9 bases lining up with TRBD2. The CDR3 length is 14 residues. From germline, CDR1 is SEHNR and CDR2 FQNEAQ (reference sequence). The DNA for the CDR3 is TGTGCCAGCAGCATAGCGGGAGTTCGGGACGAGCAGTACTTC. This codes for CASSIAGVRDEQYF.

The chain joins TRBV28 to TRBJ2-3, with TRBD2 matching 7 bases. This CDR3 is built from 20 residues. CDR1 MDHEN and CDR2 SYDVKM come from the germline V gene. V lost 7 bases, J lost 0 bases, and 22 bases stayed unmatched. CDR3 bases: TGTGCCAGCACCCCGCTCAGTTTACCCGGAGCGGGACCTAGCACAGATACGCAGTATTTT. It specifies CASTPLSLPGAGPSTDTQYF.

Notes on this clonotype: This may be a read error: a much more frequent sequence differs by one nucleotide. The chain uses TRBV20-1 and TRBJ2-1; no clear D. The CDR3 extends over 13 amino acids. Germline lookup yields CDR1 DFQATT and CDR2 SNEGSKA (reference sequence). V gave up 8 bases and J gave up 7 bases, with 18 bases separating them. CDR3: CSTRRPLGNEQFF. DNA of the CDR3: TGCAGTACTCGCCGGCCCCTGGGGAATGAGCAGTTCTTC.